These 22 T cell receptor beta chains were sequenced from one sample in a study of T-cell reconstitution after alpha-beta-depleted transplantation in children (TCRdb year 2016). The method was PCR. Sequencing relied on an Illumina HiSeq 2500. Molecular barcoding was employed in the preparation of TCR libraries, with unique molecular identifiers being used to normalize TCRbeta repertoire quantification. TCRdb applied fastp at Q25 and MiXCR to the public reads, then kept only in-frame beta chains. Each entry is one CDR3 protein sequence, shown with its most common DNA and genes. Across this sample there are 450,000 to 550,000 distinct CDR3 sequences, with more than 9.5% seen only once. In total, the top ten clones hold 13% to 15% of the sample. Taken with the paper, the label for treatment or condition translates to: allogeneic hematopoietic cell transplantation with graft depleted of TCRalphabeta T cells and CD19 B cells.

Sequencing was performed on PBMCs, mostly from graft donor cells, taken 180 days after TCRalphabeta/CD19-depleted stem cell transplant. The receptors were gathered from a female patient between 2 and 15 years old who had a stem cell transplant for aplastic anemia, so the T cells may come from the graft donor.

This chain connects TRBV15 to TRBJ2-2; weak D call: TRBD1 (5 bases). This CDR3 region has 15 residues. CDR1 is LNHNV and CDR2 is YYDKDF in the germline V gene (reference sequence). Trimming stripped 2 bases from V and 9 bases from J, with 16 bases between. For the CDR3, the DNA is TGTGCCACCAGCAGATGGAGCAGGACAACCCGGGAGCTGTTTTTT. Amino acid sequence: CATSRWSRTTRELFF.

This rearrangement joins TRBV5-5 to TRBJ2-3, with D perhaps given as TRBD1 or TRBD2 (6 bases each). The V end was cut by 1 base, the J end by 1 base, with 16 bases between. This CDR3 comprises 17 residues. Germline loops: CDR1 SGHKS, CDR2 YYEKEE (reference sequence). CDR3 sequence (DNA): TGTGCCAGCAGCTTGAAACGGTCAGGGGAGGGCACAGATACGCAGTATTTT. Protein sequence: CASSLKRSGEGTDTQYF.

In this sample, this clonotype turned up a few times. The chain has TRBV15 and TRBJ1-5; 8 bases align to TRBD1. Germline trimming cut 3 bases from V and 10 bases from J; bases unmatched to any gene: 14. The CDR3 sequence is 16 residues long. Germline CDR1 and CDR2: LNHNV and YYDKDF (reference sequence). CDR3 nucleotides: TGTGCCACCAGCAGGGGAATGGGACAGGCTTCAGCCCCCCAGCATTTT. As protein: CATSRGMGQASAPQHF.

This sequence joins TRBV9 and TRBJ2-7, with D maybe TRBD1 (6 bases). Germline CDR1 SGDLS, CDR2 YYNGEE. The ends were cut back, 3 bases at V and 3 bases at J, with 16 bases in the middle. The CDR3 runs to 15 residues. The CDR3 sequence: CASSGGWGPGYEQYF. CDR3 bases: TGTGCCAGCAGCGGAGGGTGGGGGCCGGGCTACGAGCAGTACTTC.

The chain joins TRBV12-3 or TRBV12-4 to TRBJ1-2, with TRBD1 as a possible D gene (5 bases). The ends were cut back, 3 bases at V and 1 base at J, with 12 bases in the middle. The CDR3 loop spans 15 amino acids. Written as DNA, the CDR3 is TGTGCCAGCAGTTTCCTGGGACCGGATAACTATGGCTACACCTTC. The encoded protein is CASSFLGPDNYGYTF.

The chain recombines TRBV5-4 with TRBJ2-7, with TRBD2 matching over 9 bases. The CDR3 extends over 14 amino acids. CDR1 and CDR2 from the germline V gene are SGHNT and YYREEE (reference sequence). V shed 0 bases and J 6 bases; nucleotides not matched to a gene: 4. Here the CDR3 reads CASSLDLAGREQYF. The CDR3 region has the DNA TGTGCCAGCAGCTTGGATCTAGCGGGACGCGAGCAGTACTTC.

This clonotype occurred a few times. CDR3 sequence: CASSLDRLSSYEQYV. CDR3 bases: TGTGCCAGCAGCCTTGACAGGCTCAGCTCCTACGAGCAGTACGTC. The chain carries TRBV11-2 and TRBJ2-7; D possibly corresponds to TRBD1 (6 bases). Germline V CDR1 and CDR2: SGHAT, FQNNGV. Trimming cost V 5 bases and J 0 bases, with 14 bases left between them. CDR3 length: 15 amino acids.

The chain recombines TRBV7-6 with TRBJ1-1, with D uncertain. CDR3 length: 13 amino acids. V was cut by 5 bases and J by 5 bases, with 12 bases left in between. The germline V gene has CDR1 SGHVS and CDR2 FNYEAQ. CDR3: CASSRPPDTEAFF. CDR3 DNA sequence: TGTGCCAGCAGCCGACCCCCGGATACTGAAGCTTTCTTT.

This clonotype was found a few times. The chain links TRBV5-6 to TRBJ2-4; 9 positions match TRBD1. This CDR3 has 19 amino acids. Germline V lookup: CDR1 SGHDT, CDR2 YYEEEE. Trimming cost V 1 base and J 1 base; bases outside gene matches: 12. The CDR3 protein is CASSLMLRWTGDAKNIQYF. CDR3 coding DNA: TGTGCCAGCAGCTTGATGTTAAGGTGGACAGGGGACGCCAAAAACATTCAGTACTTC.

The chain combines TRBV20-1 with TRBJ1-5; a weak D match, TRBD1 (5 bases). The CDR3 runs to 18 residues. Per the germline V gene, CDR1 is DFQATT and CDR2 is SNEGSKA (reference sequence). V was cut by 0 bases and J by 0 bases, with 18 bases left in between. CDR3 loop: CSARDHRQTPYSNQPQHF. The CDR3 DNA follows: TGCAGTGCTAGAGACCACAGGCAAACCCCGTATAGCAATCAGCCCCAGCATTTT.

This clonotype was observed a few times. The chain's CDR3 is CASSSRGTSSYNEQFF. The DNA for the CDR3 is TGTGCCAGCAGTTCGAGGGGGACTAGCTCCTACAATGAGCAGTTCTTC. The rearrangement uses TRBV28 and TRBJ2-1, with 8 bases identical to TRBD2. Germline loops: CDR1 MDHEN, CDR2 SYDVKM. CDR3 length equals 16 residues. J lost 0 bases, V lost 4 bases, and 5 bases had no gene match.

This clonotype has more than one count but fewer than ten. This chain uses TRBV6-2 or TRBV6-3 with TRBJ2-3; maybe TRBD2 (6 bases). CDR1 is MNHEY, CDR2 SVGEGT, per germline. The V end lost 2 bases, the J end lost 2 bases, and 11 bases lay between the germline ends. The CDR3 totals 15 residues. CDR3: CASSYAGSHTDTQYF. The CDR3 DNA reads TGTGCCAGCAGTTACGCGGGGTCGCACACAGATACGCAGTATTTT.

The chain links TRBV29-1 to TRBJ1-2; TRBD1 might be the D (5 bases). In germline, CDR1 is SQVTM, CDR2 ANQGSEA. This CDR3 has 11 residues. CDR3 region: CSGRAGDGYTF. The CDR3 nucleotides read TGCAGTGGCAGGGCGGGCGATGGCTACACCTTC.

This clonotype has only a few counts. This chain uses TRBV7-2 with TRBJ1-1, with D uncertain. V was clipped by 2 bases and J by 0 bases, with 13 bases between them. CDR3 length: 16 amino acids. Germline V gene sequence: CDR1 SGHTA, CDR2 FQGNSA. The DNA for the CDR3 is TGTGCCAGCAGCTTACCCCGGGGAGGATTGAACACTGAAGCTTTCTTT. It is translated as CASSLPRGGLNTEAFF. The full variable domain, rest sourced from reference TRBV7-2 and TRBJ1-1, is GAGVSQSPSNKVTEKGKDVELRCDPISGHTALYWYRQSLGQGLEFLIYFQGNSAPDKSGLPSDRFSAERTGGSVSTLTIQRTQQEDSAVYLCASSLPRGGLNTEAFFGQGTRLTVV.

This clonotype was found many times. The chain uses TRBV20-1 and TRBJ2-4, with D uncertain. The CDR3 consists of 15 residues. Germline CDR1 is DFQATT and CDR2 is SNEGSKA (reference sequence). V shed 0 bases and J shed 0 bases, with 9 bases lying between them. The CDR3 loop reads CSARDRMVAKNIQYF. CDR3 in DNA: TGCAGTGCTAGAGATAGGATGGTAGCCAAAAACATTCAGTACTTC.

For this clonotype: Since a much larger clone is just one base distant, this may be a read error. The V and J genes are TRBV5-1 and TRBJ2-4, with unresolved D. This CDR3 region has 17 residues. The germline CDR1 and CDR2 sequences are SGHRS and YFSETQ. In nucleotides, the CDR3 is TGCGCCAGCAGCTTGGGGACCCTCCTAGAAGCCAAAAACAGTCAGTACTTC. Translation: CASSLGTLLEAKNSQYF.

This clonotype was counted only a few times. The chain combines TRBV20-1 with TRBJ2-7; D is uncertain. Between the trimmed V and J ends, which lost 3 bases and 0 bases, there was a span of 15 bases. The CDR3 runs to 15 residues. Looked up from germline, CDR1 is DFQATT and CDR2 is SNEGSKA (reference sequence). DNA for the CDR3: TGCAGTGCTAGCCCCGTGACTTTTAGCTCCTACGAGCAGTACTTC. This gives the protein CSASPVTFSSYEQYF.

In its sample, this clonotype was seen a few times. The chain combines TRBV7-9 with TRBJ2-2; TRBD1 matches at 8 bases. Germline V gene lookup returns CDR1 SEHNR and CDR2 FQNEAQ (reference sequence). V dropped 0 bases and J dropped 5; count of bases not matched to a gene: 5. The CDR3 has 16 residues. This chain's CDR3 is CASSLATGGFTGELFF. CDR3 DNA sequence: TGTGCCAGCAGCTTAGCCACAGGGGGATTTACCGGGGAGCTGTTTTTT.

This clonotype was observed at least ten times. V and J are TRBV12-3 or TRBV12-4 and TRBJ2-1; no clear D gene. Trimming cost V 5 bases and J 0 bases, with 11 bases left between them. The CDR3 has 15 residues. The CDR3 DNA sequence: TGTGCCAGCAGTCCCGGACGGAGCTCCTACAATGAGCAGTTCTTC. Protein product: CASSPGRSSYNEQFF.

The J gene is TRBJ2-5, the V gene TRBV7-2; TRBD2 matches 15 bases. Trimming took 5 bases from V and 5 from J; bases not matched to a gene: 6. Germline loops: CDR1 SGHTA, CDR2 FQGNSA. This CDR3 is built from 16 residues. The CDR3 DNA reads TGTGCCAGCAGCGGGGGACTAGCGGGAGGACAGGAGACCCAGTACTTC. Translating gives CASSGGLAGGQETQYF.

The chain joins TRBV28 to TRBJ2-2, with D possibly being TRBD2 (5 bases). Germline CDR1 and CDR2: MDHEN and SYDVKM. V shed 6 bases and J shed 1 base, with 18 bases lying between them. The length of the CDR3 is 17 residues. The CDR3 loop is CASSLMRAGGNTGELFF. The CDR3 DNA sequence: TGTGCCAGCAGCCTGATGCGGGCGGGCGGGAACACCGGGGAGCTGTTTTTT.

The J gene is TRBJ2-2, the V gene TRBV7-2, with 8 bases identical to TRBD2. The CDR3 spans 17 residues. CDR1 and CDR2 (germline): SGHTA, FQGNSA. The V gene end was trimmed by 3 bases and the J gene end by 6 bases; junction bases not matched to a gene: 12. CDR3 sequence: CASSLGPWASGPGELFF. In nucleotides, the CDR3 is TGTGCCAGCAGCTTGGGTCCCTGGGCTAGCGGGCCCGGGGAGCTGTTTTTT.